This record looks at one TCR beta chain sequence and its context. The specificity of this receptor is unknown. No base qualities exist here, and no much larger clone lies one base off it. The germline V gene (reference sequence) yields MNHEY for CDR1 and SMNVEV for CDR2. Trimming at the junction amounts to 1 base on V and 5 bases on J, and the germline ends lie 5 bases apart. The CDR3 runs 13 residues from the cysteine to the phenylalanine. Solely the CDR3 DNA is kept, with 39 bases framed from the first base. The method behind the library was the immunoSEQ multiplex PCR assay. TCRdb limited this immuneACCESS table to in-frame rearrangements with V and J called. A share of clones is missing; checked studies link under half to unresolved V genes, and the rest is unexplained. Here the sample has fewer than 200,000 clones; 80% to 95% occur a single time. The biggest ten clones account for 4.1% of the sample.

This sample is drawn from a study of control samples from healthy donors and cancer patients (dated by TCRdb to the early 2020s). What was sequenced was blood. The sequence joins TRBV27 to TRBJ2-2, with the D call perhaps TRBD1 or TRBD2, as 5 bases match in each case. This receptor was taken from a woman aged 60-70 years in good health. CDR3 reads: CASSLWGTGELFF. The DNA reads TGTGCCAGCAGTTTATGGGGGACCGGGGAGCTGTTTTTT.